The rows below give T cell receptor beta chains drawn from one sample of a study of blood T cell repertoires in COVID-19. Profiling relied on immunoSEQ multiplex PCR, and the TCRdb table lists in-frame clones only, not all of them. The sample records 55,000 to 80,000 clones, around 83% being singletons. The sample was peripheral blood. The receptors were sampled from a human donor in a cohort sampled during active COVID-19. The CDR3 runs from the conserved cysteine through the conserved F or W. A D gene is named only where the DNA matches it firmly. Size values are once, few and many counts, or a class for expanded clones, and some rows have none.

J	V	size	D	CDR3	DNA
TRBJ2-7	TRBV11-2	NA	NA	CARSFFQDSSYEQYF	TGTGCCAGATCCTTCTTCCAGGATAGCTCCTACGAGCAGTACTTC
TRBJ2-3	TRBV5-1	NA	NA	CASSLVGGTQYF	TGCGCCAGCAGCTTGGTCGGGGGTACGCAGTATTTT
TRBJ1-2	TRBV19	NA	TRBD1	CASTSRDRLRGYTF	TGTGCCAGTACTAGCCGGGACAGACTTAGGGGCTACACCTTC
TRBJ2-7	TRBV6-5	NA	TRBD1	CASRSPGQPSYEQYF	TGTGCCAGCAGATCCCCGGGACAGCCCTCCTACGAGCAGTACTTC
TRBJ2-3	TRBV7-2	NA	TRBD2	CASSFILGLAGDTDTQYF	TGTGCCAGCAGCTTTATCCTGGGGCTAGCGGGGGACACAGATACGCAGTATTTT
TRBJ2-3	TRBV10-1	NA	TRBD1	CASSESAGQDTDTQYF	TGCGCCAGCAGTGAGTCGGCGGGACAGGATACAGATACGCAGTATTTT
TRBJ2-3	TRBV29-1	NA	TRBD2	CSVRGEVHTQYF	TGCAGCGTTCGGGGGGAGGTTCATACGCAGTATTTT
TRBJ2-3	TRBV6-6	NA	TRBD2	CASSQGLIFPDTQYF	TGTGCCAGCAGTCAGGGACTAATCTTCCCGGATACGCAGTATTTT
TRBJ1-2	TRBV2	NA	TRBD1	CASSEVAGTVNYGYTF	TGTGCCAGCAGTGAAGTTGCCGGGACAGTAAACTATGGCTACACCTTC
TRBJ2-7	TRBV28	few	TRBD1	CASTPGTGIYEQYF	TGTGCCAGCACTCCAGGGACAGGGATTTACGAGCAGTACTTC
TRBJ2-5	TRBV4-1	NA	TRBD2	CASSPWAGLAGAGETQYF	TGCGCCAGCAGCCCATGGGCCGGACTAGCGGGGGCCGGGGAGACCCAGTACTTC
TRBJ2-2	TRBV5-1	NA	TRBD1	CASRRDRPSQGELFF	TGCGCCAGCAGGAGGGACAGGCCCTCCCAGGGAGAGCTGTTTTTT
TRBJ2-6	TRBV27	NA	TRBD1	CASSFSGTGVGANVLTF	TGTGCCAGCAGTTTCTCCGGGACAGGGGTGGGGGCCAACGTCCTGACTTTC
TRBJ2-2	TRBV18	NA	TRBD2	CASSPRRGDGTGELFF	TGTGCCAGCTCACCCCGACGGGGGGACGGCACCGGGGAGCTGTTTTTT
TRBJ2-1	TRBV10-1	few	TRBD2	CASSPAGYNEQFF	TGCGCCAGCAGTCCAGCGGGGTACAATGAGCAGTTCTTC
TRBJ2-7	TRBV9	NA	TRBD2	CASSLGGLAGVKQYF	TGTGCCAGCAGCCTCGGAGGACTAGCGGGAGTTAAGCAGTACTTC
TRBJ2-1	TRBV5-4	once	TRBD2	CASSLELASYNEQFF	TGTGCCAGCAGCTTGGAACTAGCGAGTTACAATGAGCAGTTCTTC
TRBJ1-1	TRBV7-8	NA	TRBD1	CASSFRQGNTEAFF	TGTGCCAGCAGCTTCCGACAGGGGAACACTGAAGCTTTCTTT